This T cell receptor (beta chain) was captured by sequencing in a study of T-cell reconstitution after alpha-beta-depleted transplantation in children. Unique molecular identifiers were used in preparing the TCRbeta library. TCRdb independently ran MiXCR on the PCR reads; one entry per CDR3 protein. The sample lists approximately 100,000 distinct CDR3 sequences; over 9% were seen once. This clonotype was detected ten times or more. Trimming stripped 0 bases from V and 9 bases from J, with 12 bases between. Germline V gene data show CDR1 as LNHNV and CDR2 as YYDKDF (reference sequence). The length of the CDR3 is 14 residues.

Sequenced here: PBMCs from the stem cell graft donor, sampled from the stem cell graft. The chain has TRBV15 and TRBJ1-5, with a tentative D call TRBD1 (5 bases). The receptor was isolated from a human donor who donated a stem cell graft to a child with inherited bone marrow failure. As DNA, the CDR3 is TGTGCCACCAGCAGAGAGGGGGGGTCTTCGCCCCAGCATTTT. It translates to CATSREGGSSPQHF.